The 19 T cell receptor beta chains presented below share a single source sample, sequenced in a study of cytomegalovirus exposure and HLA in healthy donors. With 60 Vbeta and 13 Jbeta primers, the PCR was carried out. The protocol was immunoSEQ multiplex PCR, while the TCRdb copy is restricted to in-frame clones and leaves out a portion. The table shows over 200,000 clones, with around 73% occurring only once. The sample comprised PBMCs. The receptors stem from a male donor in good health and CMV-seronegative.

The J gene is TRBJ2-5, the V gene TRBV30; D gene unclear. CDR1 is GTSNPN, CDR2 SVGIG, per germline (reference sequence). The CDR3 has 14 residues. V dropped 1 base and J dropped 3 bases, with 12 bases sitting between them. The CDR3 DNA sequence: TGTGCCTGGAGTGGATGGCATCGGGAAGAGACCCAGTACTTC. Encoded protein: CAWSGWHREETQYF.

The gene calls are TRBV11-1 and TRBJ2-3, with D perhaps TRBD1 (6 bases). CDR1 is SGHAT, CDR2 FQDESV, per germline (reference sequence). The CDR3 consists of 14 residues. V was clipped by 8 bases and J by 2 bases, with 14 bases between them. The CDR3, as DNA: TGTGCCAGCTCGCGGACAGCAGTCACAGATACGCAGTATTTT. Protein: CASSRTAVTDTQYF. The full variable domain, its missing parts supplied by reference TRBV11-1 and TRBJ2-3, is EAEVAQSPRYKITEKSQAVAFWCDPISGHATLYWYRQILGQGPELLVQFQDESVVDDSQLPKDRFSAERLKGVDSTLKIQPAELGDSAMYLCASSRTAVTDTQYFGPGTRLTVL.

The rearrangement links TRBV27 to TRBJ2-7; 7 bases line up with TRBD2. The V gene's germline CDR1 is MNHEY and CDR2 SMNVEV (reference sequence). This CDR3 has 13 residues. The V gene end was trimmed by 2 bases and the J gene end by 2 bases; junction bases not matched to a gene: 0. The CDR3 bases are TGTGCCAGCAGTTTAGGGACTACCTACGAGCAGTACTTC. Its protein product is CASSLGTTYEQYF.

This sequence joins TRBV5-4 and TRBJ2-1; 9 nucleotides agree with TRBD1. V lost 0 bases, J lost 5 bases, and 3 bases stayed unmatched. The CDR3 length is 15 residues. CDR1 and CDR2 from the germline V gene are SGHNT and YYREEE (reference sequence). Written as DNA, the CDR3 is TGTGCCAGCAGCTTGGTGGGACAGGGAAACAATGAGCAGTTCTTC. It translates to CASSLVGQGNNEQFF.

V and J are TRBV7-9 and TRBJ1-1; a weak D match, TRBD1 (5 bases). V lost 3 bases and J 0 bases, leaving 11 bases between the germline ends. Germline CDR1 is SEHNR and CDR2 is FQNEAQ (reference sequence). The CDR3 covers 15 residues. CDR3 DNA sequence: TGTGCCAGCAGCTTGGGCAGGGCAATGAACACTGAAGCTTTCTTT. Its protein is CASSLGRAMNTEAFF.

The chain couples TRBV19 to TRBJ1-4; tentative D call: TRBD1 (5 bases). V was cut by 6 bases and J by 10 bases, with 21 bases left in between. The CDR3 is 15 amino acids. Germline CDR1 LNHDA, CDR2 SQIVND (reference sequence). The CDR3 reads CASRLGTSTIGKLFF. The DNA of the CDR3 is TGTGCCAGTAGGCTCGGGACTTCTACAATTGGAAAACTGTTTTTT.

This CDR3 reads CASSLTGEPQYF. In DNA form, the CDR3 reads TGTGCCAGCAGCTTAACCGGGGAGCCGCAGTACTTC. The chain has TRBV11-1 and TRBJ2-7; D possibly corresponds to TRBD2 (5 bases). The CDR3 sequence is 12 residues long. Germline-derived CDR1 and CDR2 are SGHAT and FQDESV (reference sequence). V dropped 2 bases and J dropped 9 bases, with 11 bases sitting between them.

The J gene is TRBJ2-7, the V gene TRBV28, with 8 positions matching TRBD1. This CDR3 region has 15 residues. Germline V gene data show CDR1 as MDHEN and CDR2 as SYDVKM. J lost 4 bases, V lost 3 bases, and 8 bases had no gene match. DNA of the CDR3: TGTGCCAGCAGTTTCGAGCAGGACAGGGTATACGAGCAGTACTTC. It yields the protein CASSFEQDRVYEQYF.

Worth noting for this clone: This same CDR3 is encoded by further DNA sequences in the sample. The chain employs TRBV29-1 and TRBJ2-4; TRBD2 aligns across 10 bases. V was pared by 4 bases and J by 0 bases, with 21 bases of the junction left unmatched. CDR1 SQVTM and CDR2 ANQGSEA come from the germline V gene. The CDR3 spans 21 residues. The CDR3, as DNA: TGCAGCGTTGGAGCTAGCGGGAGCCATATTTTAACGGGGCTAGCCAAAAACATTCAGTACTTC. Translated, it gives CSVGASGSHILTGLAKNIQYF.

The V gene is TRBV7-8, the J gene TRBJ1-4, with a weak D call TRBD1 (6 bases). This CDR3 comprises 14 residues. Per germline, CDR1 SGHVS and CDR2 FQNEAQ. Trimming shortened V by 2 bases and J by 7 bases, and 11 bases separated the two germline ends. The CDR3 reads CASSLYGGGEKLFF. DNA for the CDR3: TGTGCCAGCAGCTTATATGGGGGCGGTGAAAAACTGTTTTTT. Full variable domain (outside the CDR3, taken from reference TRBV7-8 and TRBJ1-4): GAGVSQSPRYKVAKRGQDVALRCDPISGHVSLFWYQQALGQGPEFLTYFQNEAQLDKSGLPSDRFFAERPEGSVSTLKIQRTQQEDSAVYLCASSLYGGGEKLFFGSGTQLSVL.

As to this clone: Other DNA sequences in the sample encode the same CDR3. This chain links TRBV5-1 with TRBJ1-2; D unclear. Trimming cost V 0 bases and J 2 bases, with 2 bases left between them. The CDR3 has 12 residues. Germline assignment: CDR1 SGHRS and CDR2 YFSETQ. This CDR3 reads CASSLANYGYTF. The CDR3 nucleotides are TGCGCCAGCAGCTTGGCAAACTATGGCTACACCTTC.

The chain has TRBV2 and TRBJ2-3; 7 bases match TRBD2. The germline V gene has CDR1 SNHLY and CDR2 FYNNEI. Unmatched junction bases numbered 6, after V lost 7 bases and J lost 2 bases. The CDR3 sequence is 14 residues long. CDR3 amino acids: CASTRRGFTDTQYF. CDR3 bases: TGTGCCAGCACCAGGCGGGGGTTCACAGATACGCAGTATTTT.

About this clone itself: One junction end disagrees with the germline gene, perhaps due to a read error. This same CDR3 is encoded by further DNA sequences in the sample. This rearrangement joins TRBV6-1 to TRBJ1-2; the D gene is possibly TRBD1 (5 bases). Germline CDR1 is MNHNS and CDR2 is SASEGT. The CDR3 contains 14 residues. This chain's CDR3 is CASSEWGVEYGYTF. CDR3 DNA: TGTGCCAGTAGTGAATGGGGGGTAGAATATGGCTACACCTTC.

The chain joins TRBV27 to TRBJ2-7; D ambiguous. Germline CDR1 reads MNHEY; CDR2 reads SMNVEV (reference sequence). The CDR3 contains 16 residues. Between the trimmed V and J ends, which lost 1 base and 3 bases, there was a span of 16 bases. The DNA for the CDR3 is TGTGCCAGCAGTTTATTTGGAACGCAGCGAGTCTACGAGCAGTACTTC. It specifies CASSLFGTQRVYEQYF.

This clone was seen only a few times. The chain combines TRBV5-6 with TRBJ2-3; 9 bases are a match to TRBD1. With V trimmed by 2 bases and J by 2 bases, 3 bases remained unmatched. From germline, CDR1 is SGHDT and CDR2 YYEEEE. CDR3 size: 15 residues. The DNA of the CDR3 is TGTGCCAGCAGCTTAAGGGACAGGGACACAGATACGCAGTATTTT. Its translation is CASSLRDRDTDTQYF.

The chain joins TRBV18 to TRBJ2-3; 7 bases fit TRBD1. V lost 8 bases and J lost 3; bases outside the gene matches: 11. CDR1 is KGHSH and CDR2 is LQKENI in the germline V gene. The CDR3 runs to 15 residues. CDR3 loop: CASNRDSSYTDTQYF. The DNA for the CDR3 is TGTGCCAGCAATAGGGACAGCAGTTATACAGATACGCAGTATTTT.

The J gene is TRBJ2-3, the V gene TRBV5-1; 10 bases are a match to TRBD2. J gave up 3 bases and V 4 bases, and 8 bases lay outside the gene matches. Germline-derived CDR1 and CDR2 are SGHRS and YFSETQ. The CDR3 length is 16 residues. The CDR3 region is CASSKGTSVGTDTQYF. As DNA, the CDR3 is TGCGCCAGCAGCAAGGGGACTAGCGTTGGGACAGATACGCAGTATTTT.

The rearrangement links TRBV9 to TRBJ2-1; 12 positions agree with TRBD2. J gave up 7 bases and V 0 bases, and 5 bases lay outside the gene matches. This CDR3 comprises 16 residues. Germline V gene data show CDR1 as SGDLS and CDR2 as YYNGEE. CDR3 amino acids: CASSVGSSGRGNEQFF. The CDR3 DNA reads as TGTGCCAGCAGCGTAGGGTCTAGCGGGAGGGGAAATGAGCAGTTCTTC.

The chain employs TRBV28 and TRBJ1-4; 7 bases fit TRBD1. Per the germline V gene, CDR1 is MDHEN and CDR2 is SYDVKM. The CDR3 is 18 residues long. Trimming cost V 5 bases and J 8 bases; bases outside gene matches: 20. CDR3 bases: TGTGCCAGCAGTCCCCTCACGGACAGGAGGGGGGTGAGGGAAAAACTGTTTTTT. Amino acids: CASSPLTDRRGVREKLFF.